Sequencing of this T cell receptor (beta chain) was carried out in a study of blood T cell repertoires in COVID-19 (dated by TCRdb to the early 2020s). With respect to the entire study: Samples covering the acute and convalescent phases of COVID-19 were provided by collaborators in the United States, Italy and Spain. The material from the prospective study consisted of cDNA or gDNA derived from T cells, B-cell-depleted T cells, or PBMCs. The dataset comprised deeply sampled blood TCRbeta repertoires from subjects exposed to, actively infected with, or recovered from COVID-19. The repertoires were released in a freely available public database intended as a resource for research on the immune response to SARS-CoV-2. Samples came from the ongoing ImmuneRACE study (first 160 participants) plus 1,254 subjects from 6 global collaborators. Sample metadata almost always included a de-identified subject ID, COVID-19 status, age in years and sex. HLA class I and class II types, where available, came from metadata supplied by the sample provider rather than from assay-based typing.

In the case of this clone: Its antigen target is currently unknown. No per-base quality is available; no much larger clone lies one base away.

TCRbeta CDR3 regions were amplified from genomic DNA using the immunoSEQ Assay, a bias-controlled multiplex PCR. The original methods were these. The number of nucleated cells in each sample was estimated by amplification of reference gene primers within the assay. To quantify the absolute abundance of each unique TCRbeta CDR3 rearrangement, sequence reads were collapsed and filtered. For each sample, productive Simpson clonality was calculated as the square root of Simpson's diversity index across productive rearrangements. The table comes from immuneACCESS by way of TCRdb, which keeps in-frame sequences with V and J called. Part of the clones is missing from these tables; in studies checked, under half for an unresolved V gene and the rest for unknown reasons. D and trimming come from the DNA, and the V and J calls and clone size come from that table. This sample lists over 400,000 clones; around 85% were detected once. The leading ten clones occupy more than 3% of the sample.

The collaborating institutions used their own protocols to collect whole blood in K2EDTA tubes. For TCRbeta analysis, collaborators shipped samples in one of three forms: frozen whole blood, isolated PBMCs, or DNA extracted from either of those sample types. From a lookup of the germline V gene (reference sequence), CDR1 and CDR2 are SEHNR and FQNEAQ. Trimming costs V 2 bases and J 9 bases, and their ends lie 13 bases apart. From the cysteine through the phenylalanine, the CDR3 covers 13 amino acids. The only DNA kept is the CDR3, 39 bases in frame from the first base. Results the study describes overall, beyond this receptor: The amount of clinical and demographic metadata varied by source and participant and was provided uncurated.

Recombination joined TRBV7-9 with TRBJ1-2; no D gene call is confident. The sample was peripheral blood. This clonotype originated in a human donor in a cohort sampled during active COVID-19. The bases are TGTGCCAGCAGCTTAATTGGAGGGCAAAGCTACACCTTC. This codes for CASSLIGGQSYTF.